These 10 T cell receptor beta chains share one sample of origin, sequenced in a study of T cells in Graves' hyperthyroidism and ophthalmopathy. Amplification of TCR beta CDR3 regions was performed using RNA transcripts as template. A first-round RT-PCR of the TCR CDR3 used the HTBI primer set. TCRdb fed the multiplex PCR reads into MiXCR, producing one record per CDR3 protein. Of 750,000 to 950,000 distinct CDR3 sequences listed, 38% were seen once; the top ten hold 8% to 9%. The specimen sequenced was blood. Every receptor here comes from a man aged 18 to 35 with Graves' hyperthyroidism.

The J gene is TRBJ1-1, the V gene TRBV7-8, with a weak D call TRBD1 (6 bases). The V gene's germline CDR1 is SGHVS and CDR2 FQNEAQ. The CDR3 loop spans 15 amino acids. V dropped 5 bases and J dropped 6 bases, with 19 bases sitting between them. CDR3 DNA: TGTGCCAGCAGCCAAGAAAGCAGGGGCGTACCTGAAGCTTTCTTT. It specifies CASSQESRGVPEAFF.

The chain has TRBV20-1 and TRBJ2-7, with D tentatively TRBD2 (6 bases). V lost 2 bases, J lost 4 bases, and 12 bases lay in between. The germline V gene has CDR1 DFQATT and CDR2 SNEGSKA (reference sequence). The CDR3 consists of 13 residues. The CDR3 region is CSARPGEAYEQYF. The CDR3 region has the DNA TGCAGTGCTAGACCGGGGGAGGCGTACGAGCAGTACTTC.

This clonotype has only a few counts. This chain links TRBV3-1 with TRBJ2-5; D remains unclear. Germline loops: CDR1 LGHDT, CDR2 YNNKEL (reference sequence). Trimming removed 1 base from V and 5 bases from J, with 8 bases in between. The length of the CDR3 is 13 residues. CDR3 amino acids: CASSQAPGETQYF. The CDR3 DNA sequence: TGTGCCAGCAGCCAAGCCCCCGGCGAGACCCAGTACTTC.

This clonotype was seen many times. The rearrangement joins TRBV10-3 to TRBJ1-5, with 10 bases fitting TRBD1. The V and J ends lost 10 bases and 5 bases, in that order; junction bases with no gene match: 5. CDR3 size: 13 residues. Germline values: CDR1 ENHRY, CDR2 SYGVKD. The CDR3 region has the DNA TGTGCCAGCGGGACAGGGGTCGATCAGCCCCAGCATTTT. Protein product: CASGTGVDQPQHF.

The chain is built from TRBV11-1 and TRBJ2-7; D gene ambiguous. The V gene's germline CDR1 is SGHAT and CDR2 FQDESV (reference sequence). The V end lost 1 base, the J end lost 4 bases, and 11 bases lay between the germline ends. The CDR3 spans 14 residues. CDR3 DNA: TGTGCCAGCAGCTTAGACAACACGTTGTACGAGCAGTACTTC. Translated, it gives CASSLDNTLYEQYF.

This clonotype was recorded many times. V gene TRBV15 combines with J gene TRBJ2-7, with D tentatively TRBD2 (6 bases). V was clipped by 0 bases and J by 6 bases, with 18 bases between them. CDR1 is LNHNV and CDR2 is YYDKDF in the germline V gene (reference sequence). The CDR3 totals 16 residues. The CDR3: CATSRDGRLGASEQYF. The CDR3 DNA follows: TGTGCCACCAGCAGAGATGGGAGACTAGGAGCGAGCGAGCAGTACTTC.

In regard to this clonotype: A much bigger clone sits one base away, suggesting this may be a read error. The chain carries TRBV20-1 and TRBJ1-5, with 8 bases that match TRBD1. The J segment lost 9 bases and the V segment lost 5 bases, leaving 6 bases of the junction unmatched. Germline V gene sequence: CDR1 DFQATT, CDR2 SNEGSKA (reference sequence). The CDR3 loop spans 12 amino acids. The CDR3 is CSAVGQGRPQHF. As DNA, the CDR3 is TGCAGTGCTGTAGGACAGGGCCGGCCCCAGCATTTT.

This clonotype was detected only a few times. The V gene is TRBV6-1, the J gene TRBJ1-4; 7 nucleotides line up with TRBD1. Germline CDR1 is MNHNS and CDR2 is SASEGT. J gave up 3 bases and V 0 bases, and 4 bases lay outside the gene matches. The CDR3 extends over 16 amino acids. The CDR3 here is CASSEAPGQPNEKLFF. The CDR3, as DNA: TGTGCCAGCAGTGAAGCCCCGGGACAGCCTAATGAAAAACTGTTTTTT.

CDR3 in amino acids: CASTRTGAAFQPQHF. DNA of the CDR3: TGTGCCAGCACCCGGACAGGGGCCGCGTTTCAGCCCCAGCATTTT. J is TRBJ1-5 and V is TRBV7-3, with 9 bases that match TRBD1. V was clipped by 7 bases and J by 6 bases; unmatched bases: 10. From germline, CDR1 is SGHTA and CDR2 FQGTGA. The CDR3 length is 15 residues.

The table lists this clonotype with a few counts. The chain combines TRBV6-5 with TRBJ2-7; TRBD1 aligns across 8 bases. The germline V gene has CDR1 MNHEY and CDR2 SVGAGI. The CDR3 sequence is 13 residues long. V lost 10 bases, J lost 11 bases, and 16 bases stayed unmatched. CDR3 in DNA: TGTGCCACCTCGGGACAGGCCTCACCTACGAAGTACTTC. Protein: CATSGQASPTKYF.